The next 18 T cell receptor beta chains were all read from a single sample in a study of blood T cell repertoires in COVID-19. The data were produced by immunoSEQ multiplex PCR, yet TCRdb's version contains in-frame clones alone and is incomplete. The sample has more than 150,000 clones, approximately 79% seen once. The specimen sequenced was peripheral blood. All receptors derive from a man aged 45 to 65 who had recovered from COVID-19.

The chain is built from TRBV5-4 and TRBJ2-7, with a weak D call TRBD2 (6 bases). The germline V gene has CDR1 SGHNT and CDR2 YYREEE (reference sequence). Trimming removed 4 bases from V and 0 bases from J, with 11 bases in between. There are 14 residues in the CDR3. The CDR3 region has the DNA TGTGCCAGCAGCAAAACTAGCAACTCCTACGAGCAGTACTTC. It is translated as CASSKTSNSYEQYF.

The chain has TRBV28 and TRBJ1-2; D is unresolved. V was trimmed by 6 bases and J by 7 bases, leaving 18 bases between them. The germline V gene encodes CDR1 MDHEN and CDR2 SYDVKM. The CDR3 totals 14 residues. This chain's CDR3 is CASSVPRAQRGYTF. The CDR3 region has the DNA TGTGCCAGCAGCGTTCCGAGGGCTCAGCGTGGCTACACCTTC.

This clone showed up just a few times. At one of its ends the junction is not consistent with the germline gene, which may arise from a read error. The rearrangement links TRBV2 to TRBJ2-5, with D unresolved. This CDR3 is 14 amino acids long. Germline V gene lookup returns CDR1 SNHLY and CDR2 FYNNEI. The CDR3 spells CASREVLGQETQYF. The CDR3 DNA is TGTGCCAGCAGAGAAGTGCTAGGCCAAGAGACCCAGTACTTC.

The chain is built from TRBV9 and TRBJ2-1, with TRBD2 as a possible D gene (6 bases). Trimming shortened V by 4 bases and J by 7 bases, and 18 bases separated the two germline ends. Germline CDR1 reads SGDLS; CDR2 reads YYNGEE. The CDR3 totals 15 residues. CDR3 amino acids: CASSSRTTTGNEQFF. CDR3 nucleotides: TGTGCCAGCAGCTCACGGACTACGACGGGAAATGAGCAGTTCTTC.

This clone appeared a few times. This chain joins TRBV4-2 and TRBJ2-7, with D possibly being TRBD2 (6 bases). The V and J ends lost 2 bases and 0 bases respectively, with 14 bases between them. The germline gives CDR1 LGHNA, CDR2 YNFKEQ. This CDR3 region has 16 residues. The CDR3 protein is CASSQRARDSSYEQYF. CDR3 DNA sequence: TGTGCCAGCAGCCAAAGGGCCCGGGACTCCTCCTACGAGCAGTACTTC.

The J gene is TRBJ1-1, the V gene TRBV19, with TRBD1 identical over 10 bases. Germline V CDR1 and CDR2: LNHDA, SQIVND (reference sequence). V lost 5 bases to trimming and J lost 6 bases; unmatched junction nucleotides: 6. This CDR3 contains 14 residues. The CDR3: CASSGQGGRPEAFF. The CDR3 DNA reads TGTGCCAGTAGTGGACAGGGGGGTAGGCCTGAAGCTTTCTTT. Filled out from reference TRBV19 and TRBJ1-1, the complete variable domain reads DGGITQSPKYLFRKEGQNVTLSCEQNLNHDAMYWYRQDPGQGLRLIYYSQIVNDFQKGDIAEGYSVSREKKESFPLTVTSAQKNPTAFYLCASSGQGGRPEAFFGQGTRLTVV.

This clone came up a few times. CDR3 sequence: CASSWGGQGEVGGYTF. The CDR3 coding sequence is TGTGCCAGCAGCTGGGGGGGACAGGGAGAGGTTGGAGGCTACACCTTC. The chain recombines TRBV5-6 with TRBJ1-2; 9 nucleotides line up with TRBD1. CDR3 length: 16 amino acids. V lost 3 bases and J lost 8; bases outside the gene matches: 14. CDR1 is SGHDT, CDR2 YYEEEE, per germline.

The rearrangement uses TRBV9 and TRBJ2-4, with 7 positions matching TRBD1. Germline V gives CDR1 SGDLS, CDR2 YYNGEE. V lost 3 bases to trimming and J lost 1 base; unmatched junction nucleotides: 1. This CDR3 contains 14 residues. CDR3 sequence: CASSEGQAKNIQYF. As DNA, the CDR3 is TGTGCCAGCAGCGAGGGACAGGCCAAAAACATTCAGTACTTC.

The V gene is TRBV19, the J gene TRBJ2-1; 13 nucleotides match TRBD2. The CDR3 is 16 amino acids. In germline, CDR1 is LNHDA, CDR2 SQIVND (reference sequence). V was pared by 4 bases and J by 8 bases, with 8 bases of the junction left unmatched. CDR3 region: CASSRGLAGVGDEQFF. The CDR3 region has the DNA TGTGCCAGTAGTAGAGGACTAGCGGGGGTAGGCGATGAGCAGTTCTTC.

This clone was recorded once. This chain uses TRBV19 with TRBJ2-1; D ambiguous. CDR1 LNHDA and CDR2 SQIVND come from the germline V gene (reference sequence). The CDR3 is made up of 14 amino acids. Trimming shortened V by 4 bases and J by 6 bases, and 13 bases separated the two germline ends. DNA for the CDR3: TGTGCCAGTAGTAGAAGTAAACAGAGCAATGAGCAGTTCTTC. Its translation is CASSRSKQSNEQFF. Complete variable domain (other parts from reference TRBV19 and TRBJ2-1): DGGITQSPKYLFRKEGQNVTLSCEQNLNHDAMYWYRQDPGQGLRLIYYSQIVNDFQKGDIAEGYSVSREKKESFPLTVTSAQKNPTAFYLCASSRSKQSNEQFFGPGTRLTVL.

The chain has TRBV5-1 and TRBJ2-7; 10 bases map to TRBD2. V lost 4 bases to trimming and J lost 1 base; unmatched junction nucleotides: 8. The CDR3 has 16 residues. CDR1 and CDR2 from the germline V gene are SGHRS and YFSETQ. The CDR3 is CASSSEGLAASYEQYF. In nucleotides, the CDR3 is TGCGCCAGCAGCAGCGAAGGACTAGCGGCGTCCTACGAGCAGTACTTC. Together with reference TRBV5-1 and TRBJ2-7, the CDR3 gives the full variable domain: KAGVTQTPRYLIKTRGQQVTLSCSPISGHRSVSWYQQTPGQGLQFLFEYFSETQRNKGNFPGRFSGRQFSNSRSEMNVSTLELGDSALYLCASSSEGLAASYEQYFGPGTRLTVT.

CDR3: CASSVGLAATWPNYEQYF. The CDR3 DNA sequence: TGCGCCAGCAGTGTCGGACTAGCGGCAACTTGGCCGAACTACGAGCAGTACTTC. The V and J genes are TRBV10-1 and TRBJ2-7; 10 nucleotides agree with TRBD2. V shed 4 bases and J 3 bases; nucleotides not matched to a gene: 15. This CDR3 spans 18 amino acids. CDR1 is WNHNN and CDR2 is SYGVQD in the germline V gene (reference sequence).

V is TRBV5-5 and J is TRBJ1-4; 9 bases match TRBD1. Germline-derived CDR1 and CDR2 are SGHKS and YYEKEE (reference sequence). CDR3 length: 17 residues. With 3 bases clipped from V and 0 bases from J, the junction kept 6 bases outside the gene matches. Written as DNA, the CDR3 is TGTGCCAGCAGCTCGGGACAGGGAGTTGCAACTAATGAAAAACTGTTTTTT. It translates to CASSSGQGVATNEKLFF. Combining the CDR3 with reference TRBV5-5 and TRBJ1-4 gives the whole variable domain DAGVTQSPTHLIKTRGQQVTLRCSPISGHKSVSWYQQVLGQGPQFIFQYYEKEERGRGNFPDRFSARQFPNYSSELNVNALLLGDSALYLCASSSGQGVATNEKLFFGSGTQLSVL.

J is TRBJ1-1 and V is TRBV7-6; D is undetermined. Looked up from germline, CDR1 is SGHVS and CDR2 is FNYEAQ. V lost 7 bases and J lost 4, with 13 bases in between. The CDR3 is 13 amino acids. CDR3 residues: CASTLSAGTEAFF. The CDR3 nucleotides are TGTGCCAGCACCCTCTCCGCAGGCACTGAAGCTTTCTTT.

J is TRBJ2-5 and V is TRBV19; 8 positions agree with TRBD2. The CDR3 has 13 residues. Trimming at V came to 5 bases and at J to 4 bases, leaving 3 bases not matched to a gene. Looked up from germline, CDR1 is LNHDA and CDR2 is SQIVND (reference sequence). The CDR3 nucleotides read TGTGCCAGTAGTCCGGCGGGGGGAGAGACCCAGTACTTC. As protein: CASSPAGGETQYF.

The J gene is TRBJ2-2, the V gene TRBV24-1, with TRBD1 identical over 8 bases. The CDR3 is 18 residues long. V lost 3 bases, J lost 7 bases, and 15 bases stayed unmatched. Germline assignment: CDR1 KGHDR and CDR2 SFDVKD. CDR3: CATSDADPGQALSGELFF. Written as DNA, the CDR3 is TGTGCCACCAGTGATGCCGACCCGGGACAGGCGTTGAGCGGGGAGCTGTTTTTT.

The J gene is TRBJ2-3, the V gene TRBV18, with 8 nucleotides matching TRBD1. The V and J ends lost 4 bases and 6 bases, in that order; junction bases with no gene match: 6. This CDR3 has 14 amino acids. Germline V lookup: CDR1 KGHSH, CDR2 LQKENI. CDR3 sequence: CASSLAGGLDTQYF. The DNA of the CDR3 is TGTGCCAGCTCACTGGCAGGGGGCTTGGATACGCAGTATTTT.

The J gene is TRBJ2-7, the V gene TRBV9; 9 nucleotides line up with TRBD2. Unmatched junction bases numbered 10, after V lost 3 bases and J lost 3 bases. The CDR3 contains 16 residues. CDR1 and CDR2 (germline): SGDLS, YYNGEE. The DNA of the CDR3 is TGTGCCAGCAGCGAGACCGAGACTAGCGGACTCTACGAGCAGTACTTC. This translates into CASSETETSGLYEQYF.